The 21 T cell receptor beta chains given below trace back to one sample, sequenced in a study of response to subunit inactivated influenza vaccine. TCRdb re-called the RT-PCR reads with MiXCR, one entry per CDR3 protein. The sample lists a few hundred thousand distinct CDR3 sequences, 14% occurring once. Sequenced here: PBMCs from blood, sampled 12 days after vaccination. The receptors stem from a man aged 45 to 65 who received an inactivated influenza vaccine.

The table lists this clonotype with a few counts. This chain links TRBV5-6 with TRBJ2-1, with D perhaps TRBD1 (6 bases). The CDR3 length is 15 residues. The V gene's germline CDR1 is SGHDT and CDR2 YYEEEE. The germline V and J ends were trimmed by 1 base and 4 bases, with 12 bases remaining between them. CDR3 loop: CASSLRYREYNEQFF. In DNA form, the CDR3 reads TGTGCCAGCAGCTTGAGGTACAGGGAGTACAATGAGCAGTTCTTC. The whole variable domain, remainder taken from reference TRBV5-6 and TRBJ2-1, is DAGVTQSPTHLIKTRGQQVTLRCSPKSGHDTVSWYQQALGQGPQFIFQYYEEEERQRGNFPDRFSGHQFPNYSSELNVNALLLGDSALYLCASSLRYREYNEQFFGPGTRLTVL.

This clonotype was counted at least ten times. V and J are TRBV15 and TRBJ2-7; maybe TRBD1 (5 bases). The germline gives CDR1 LNHNV, CDR2 YYDKDF (reference sequence). The CDR3 is made up of 16 amino acids. V was shortened by 0 bases and J by 3 bases, with 15 bases between the two germline ends. The CDR3 loop reads CATSRDGPRGIYEQYF. The CDR3 bases are TGTGCCACCAGCAGAGATGGGCCAAGGGGAATCTACGAGCAGTACTTC.

This clonotype was found many times. This chain links TRBV11-2 with TRBJ2-1; a possible D gene is TRBD2 (7 bases). V was pared by 3 bases and J by 8 bases, with 11 bases between. CDR1 is SGHAT, CDR2 FQNNGV, per germline. The CDR3 spans 13 residues. The CDR3, as DNA: TGTGCCAGCAGCTTGGGCGGGGGCGATGAGCAGTTCTTC. Encoded protein: CASSLGGGDEQFF.

The V and J genes are TRBV6-5 and TRBJ1-2, with D unresolved. This CDR3 has 15 amino acids. V gave up 0 bases and J gave up 6 bases, with 14 bases separating them. CDR1 is MNHEY, CDR2 SVGAGI, per germline. The chain's CDR3 is CASSYSSSPADGYTF. The CDR3 nucleotides read TGTGCCAGCAGTTACTCCTCTTCTCCTGCGGATGGCTACACCTTC.

This clonotype was counted between two and nine times. V is TRBV29-1 and J is TRBJ1-1; D ambiguous. In germline, CDR1 is SQVTM, CDR2 ANQGSEA. Trimming took off 6 bases at V and 3 bases at J, with 14 bases between the two ends. This CDR3 region has 13 residues. The CDR3 DNA reads TGCAGCGTCGAACCGTGGGGAGACACTGAAGCTTTCTTT. Its translation: CSVEPWGDTEAFF.

This clonotype has a count of ten or more. J is TRBJ2-7 and V is TRBV28; D unclear. This CDR3 has 15 residues. CDR1 and CDR2 from the germline V gene are MDHEN and SYDVKM. Trimming removed 9 bases at V and 11 bases at J, with 29 bases between. For the CDR3, the DNA is TGTGCCAGGAACTTGGGCGTAGTTAAGCTCCGAGTGGAGTACTTC. It is translated as CARNLGVVKLRVEYF.

This clonotype was detected many times. The chain uses TRBV5-5 and TRBJ2-2; D gene ambiguous. Trimming removed 0 bases at V and 4 bases at J, with 7 bases between. The CDR3 covers 14 residues. From germline, CDR1 is SGHKS and CDR2 YYEKEE (reference sequence). CDR3 sequence reads: CASSLGVGTGELFF. CDR3 nucleotides: TGTGCCAGCAGCTTGGGGGTCGGCACCGGGGAGCTGTTTTTT.

This clonotype was found many times. The chain carries TRBV29-1 and TRBJ2-7, with 10 positions matching TRBD2. Per the germline V gene, CDR1 is SQVTM and CDR2 is ANQGSEA. This CDR3 spans 14 amino acids. With 5 bases clipped from V and 6 bases from J, the junction kept 10 bases outside the gene matches. The CDR3 reads CSVLGGLAGAEQYF. For the CDR3, the DNA is TGCAGCGTTCTCGGAGGGCTAGCGGGAGCCGAGCAGTACTTC.

The rearrangement links TRBV5-1 to TRBJ1-2, with D tentatively TRBD1 (6 bases). The germline gives CDR1 SGHRS, CDR2 YFSETQ. CDR3 length: 14 residues. Trimming left V 4 bases short and J 8 bases short, with 18 bases between. The CDR3 nucleotides read TGCGCCAGCAGCCTCGAGACCACAGGGAAAGGCTACACCTTC. Residues: CASSLETTGKGYTF.

There are a few counts of this clonotype. The chain combines TRBV11-2 with TRBJ2-2, with D perhaps assigned TRBD1 or TRBD2 (5 bases each). Trimming removed 5 bases from V and 3 bases from J, with 16 bases in between. The CDR3 totals 16 residues. Germline V gives CDR1 SGHAT, CDR2 FQNNGV. The CDR3: CASSRAPGAHTGELFF. The DNA for the CDR3 is TGTGCCAGCAGCCGAGCCCCCGGGGCGCACACCGGGGAGCTGTTTTTT.

The chain employs TRBV6-5 and TRBJ1-1; D not certain. From germline, CDR1 is MNHEY and CDR2 SVGAGI. The CDR3 has 14 amino acids. The V and J ends lost 3 bases and 1 base respectively, with 9 bases between them. CDR3 sequence reads: CASSYSLENTEAFF. The CDR3 nucleotides are TGTGCCAGCAGTTATTCCCTCGAGAACACTGAAGCTTTCTTT.

The chain links TRBV7-2 to TRBJ2-7; 10 bases fit TRBD2. CDR1 and CDR2 (germline): SGHTA, FQGNSA. The CDR3 has 15 residues. The ends lost 5 bases at V and 1 base at J; junction bases unmatched: 5. The CDR3 here is CASSRTSGTSYEQYF. CDR3 coding DNA: TGTGCCAGCAGCCGTACTAGCGGGACTTCCTACGAGCAGTACTTC.

This chain connects TRBV4-1 to TRBJ2-5, with D unclear. The germline V gene encodes CDR1 MGHRA and CDR2 YSYEKL. This CDR3 comprises 16 residues. V dropped 0 bases and J dropped 5 bases, with 16 bases sitting between them. The CDR3 DNA is TGCGCCAGCAGCCAAGATGATCCTCGCTCGGGTGAGACCCAGTACTTC. Its protein is CASSQDDPRSGETQYF.

There are a few counts of this clonotype. V gene TRBV3-1 combines with J gene TRBJ2-6; 7 nucleotides align to TRBD1. This CDR3 spans 17 amino acids. The trim removed 4 bases at V and 0 bases at J, leaving 6 bases unmatched. Germline CDR1 is LGHDT and CDR2 is YNNKEL (reference sequence). The CDR3 DNA reads as TGTGCCAGCAGCCCACAGGGGATAAGCTCTGGGGCCAACGTCCTGACTTTC. This codes for CASSPQGISSGANVLTF.

This clonotype was counted a few times. CDR3 in DNA: TGCGCCAGCAGCCAAGGACTAGCGCAGACAGATACGCAGTATTTT. Its protein is CASSQGLAQTDTQYF. The genes are TRBV4-3 and TRBJ2-3; 8 bases align to TRBD2. There are 15 residues in the CDR3. Germline V gives CDR1 LGHNA, CDR2 YSLEER. J gave up 3 bases and V 1 base, and 3 bases lay outside the gene matches.

The table lists this clonotype with a few counts. This chain connects TRBV25-1 to TRBJ2-3, with D tentatively TRBD2 (6 bases). Germline-derived CDR1 and CDR2 are MGHDK and SYGVNS. This CDR3 spans 15 amino acids. V was cut by 7 bases and J by 6 bases, with 20 bases left in between. CDR3 sequence: CASKLEGLPRDTQYF. CDR3 DNA: TGTGCCAGCAAACTGGAGGGACTCCCCCGGGATACGCAGTATTTT.

In its sample, this clonotype was seen many times. This rearrangement joins TRBV20-1 to TRBJ2-7; 7 bases map to TRBD2. The V and J ends lost 0 bases and 2 bases, in that order; junction bases with no gene match: 10. The CDR3 is 16 residues long. Germline values: CDR1 DFQATT, CDR2 SNEGSKA (reference sequence). Written as DNA, the CDR3 is TGCAGTGCTAGAGATTTTCGACTAGCAGTAACCTACGAGCAGTACTTC. This sequence encodes CSARDFRLAVTYEQYF.

DNA of the CDR3: TGTGCCAGCAGTGGGACTAGCGGCCGTCTCGAGCAGTACTTC. Amino acid sequence: CASSGTSGRLEQYF. The rearrangement joins TRBV12-3 or TRBV12-4 to TRBJ2-7; 11 bases are a match to TRBD2. The junction had 6 bases not matched to a gene; V was cut back by 5 bases and J by 6 bases. The CDR3 runs to 14 residues.

This clonotype came up a few times. V is TRBV5-6 and J is TRBJ1-1; 10 bases align to TRBD1. The CDR3 totals 14 residues. In germline, CDR1 is SGHDT, CDR2 YYEEEE. Trimming removed 3 bases from V and 6 bases from J; junction bases left unmatched: 5. CDR3 DNA sequence: TGTGCCAGCAGCTACCGGGACAGGGGTCCTGAAGCTTTCTTT. Its protein is CASSYRDRGPEAFF.

This clonotype was seen a handful of times. The chain links TRBV12-3 or TRBV12-4 to TRBJ1-1; D is unresolved. Trimming left V 7 bases short and J 3 bases short, with 12 bases between. This CDR3 has 13 amino acids. The CDR3 spells CASTPSEYTEAFF. CDR3 sequence (DNA): TGTGCCAGCACCCCCTCGGAGTACACTGAAGCTTTCTTT.

This sequence joins TRBV5-5 and TRBJ1-5; D remains unclear. Germline CDR1 and CDR2: SGHKS and YYEKEE (reference sequence). V lost 4 bases, J lost 5 bases, and 10 bases lay in between. This CDR3 spans 13 amino acids. In DNA, the CDR3 is TGTGCCAGCAGCCCCTGGCTGGATCAGCCCCAGCATTTT. Translated, it gives CASSPWLDQPQHF. Variable domain in full (rest from reference TRBV5-5 and TRBJ1-5): DAGVTQSPTHLIKTRGQQVTLRCSPISGHKSVSWYQQVLGQGPQFIFQYYEKEERGRGNFPDRFSARQFPNYSSELNVNALLLGDSALYLCASSPWLDQPQHFGDGTRLSIL.